What follows is one TCR beta chain and its context. Produced via immunoSEQ multiplex PCR; TCRdb's table is partial and in-frame only. The table has roughly 400,000 clones, roughly nine tenths seen once. CDR1 and CDR2 (germline): LNHDA, SQIVND (reference sequence). With 4 bases clipped from V and 1 base from J, the junction kept 6 bases outside the gene matches. The CDR3 runs 15 residues. This record comes from a study of blood T cell repertoires in COVID-19. Whole-study context: There were acute and convalescent COVID-19 samples, and they came from the United States, Italy and Spain. In each case, the material was cDNA or gDNA derived from T cells, B-cell-depleted T cells, or PBMCs.

Participant reports of clinical history set cohort assignment. Recovered Cohort 3 donors showed two negative PCRs, clearance, or symptom resolution. The TCR originated in a woman in her thirties who had recovered from COVID-19. Sequencing used PBMCs or T cells enriched from blood (not recorded which). The rearrangement joins TRBV19 to TRBJ1-2; 7 nucleotides match TRBD1. The CDR3 loop is CASSTLQGINYGYTF. For the CDR3, the DNA is TGTGCCAGTAGTACCCTACAGGGGATTAACTATGGCTACACCTTC. Variable domain in full (rest from reference TRBV19 and TRBJ1-2): DGGITQSPKYLFRKEGQNVTLSCEQNLNHDAMYWYRQDPGQGLRLIYYSQIVNDFQKGDIAEGYSVSREKKESFPLTVTSAQKNPTAFYLCASSTLQGINYGYTFGSGTRLTVV.